This TCR beta chain was captured in a study of blood T cells in healthy people across ages. A second PCR of 7 to 11 cycles used a sample-barcoded 5' primer and a J-beta primer mix. A minimum of 2.5 million CDR3-containing paired-end reads was obtained for each sample. From the 5' RACE reads, TCRdb called clonotypes with MiXCR, one entry per CDR3 protein. The sample lists around 1,600,000 distinct CDR3 sequences, under 55% occurring once. Study-wide results and caveats: Diversity figures derived from one million T cells were judged to underestimate the true value. While age rose, TCR beta diversity per million T cells dropped in a roughly linear way.

This clonotype was counted only a few times. The antigen remains undetermined. The CDR3 is 16 amino acids. Trimming removed 6 bases from V and 4 bases from J; junction bases left unmatched: 13. The germline CDR1 and CDR2 sequences are SGHVS and FQNEAQ. The sequenced sample consisted of blood. The sequence came from a woman between 18 and 29 years old in good health. The V and J genes are TRBV7-8 and TRBJ1-2; 8 nucleotides match TRBD1. This CDR3 reads CASSPYSDRVAYGYTF. In DNA form, the CDR3 reads TGTGCCAGCAGTCCTTACTCGGACAGGGTCGCCTATGGCTACACCTTC.